This T cell receptor (beta chain) appears in the sequencing data of a study of T cells after yellow fever vaccination. Across the study: The fractions with low cell numbers were processed using SMART-Seq v4 Ultra Low Input.

Template switching with 5'RACE generated the TCR cDNA and added a universal primer site and UMIs. MiXCR was run by TCRdb on the 5' RACE reads, yielding one entry per CDR3 protein. The table has roughly 240,000 distinct CDR3 sequences, 6% to 8% seen once. Trimming removed 2 bases from V and 5 bases from J, with 7 bases in between. The germline V gene has CDR1 LGHDT and CDR2 YNNKEL (reference sequence). CDR3 length: 12 residues. Material: CD4+ T cells sorted from PBMCs, obtained on the day of the yellow fever booster vaccination. V usage is TRBV3-1 and J usage is TRBJ2-7; unclear D gene. The clonotype originates from a man aged 30 to 45 who received the YFV17D yellow fever vaccine. In DNA form, the CDR3 reads TGTGCCAGCAGCCAATCGGACCACGAGCAGTACTTC. This translates into CASSQSDHEQYF.